This T cell receptor (beta chain) was retrieved from a study of identical twins. Template switching (which added a universal primer site) was used, and cDNA carried unique molecular identifiers. Using its own MiXCR run on the 5' RACE reads, TCRdb lists one record per CDR3 protein. The data contain a few hundred thousand distinct CDR3 sequences, roughly 9.9% of them singletons. This sample also appeared in a second study, on yellow fever vaccine responses in identical twins.

The origin of this receptor is a woman aged 18-35 years in good health. The sample consisted of PBMCs.

The CDR3 DNA follows: TGTGCCAGCACCCCTGGGATCGGAGCCAAAAACATTCAGTACTTC. It specifies CASTPGIGAKNIQYF. This sequence joins TRBV28 and TRBJ2-4; D is uncertain. V lost 7 bases, J lost 0 bases, and 13 bases lay in between. Germline CDR1 reads MDHEN; CDR2 reads SYDVKM. The CDR3 runs 15 residues.